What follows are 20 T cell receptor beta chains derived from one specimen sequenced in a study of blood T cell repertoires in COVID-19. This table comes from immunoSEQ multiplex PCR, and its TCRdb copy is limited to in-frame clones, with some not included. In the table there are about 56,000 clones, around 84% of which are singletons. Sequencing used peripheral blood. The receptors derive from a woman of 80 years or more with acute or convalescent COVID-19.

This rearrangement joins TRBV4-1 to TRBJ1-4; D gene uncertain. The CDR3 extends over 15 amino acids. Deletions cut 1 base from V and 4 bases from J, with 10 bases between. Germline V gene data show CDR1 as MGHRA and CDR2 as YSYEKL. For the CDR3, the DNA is TGCGCCAGCAGCCAAGCTGATTTGAGTAATGAAAAACTGTTTTTT. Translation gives CASSQADLSNEKLFF.

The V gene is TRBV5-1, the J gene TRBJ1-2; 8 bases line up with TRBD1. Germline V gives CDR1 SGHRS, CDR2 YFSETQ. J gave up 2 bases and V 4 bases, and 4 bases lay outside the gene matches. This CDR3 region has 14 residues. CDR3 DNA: TGCGCCAGCAGCGGGGGACAGGAGAACTATGGCTACACCTTC. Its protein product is CASSGGQENYGYTF.

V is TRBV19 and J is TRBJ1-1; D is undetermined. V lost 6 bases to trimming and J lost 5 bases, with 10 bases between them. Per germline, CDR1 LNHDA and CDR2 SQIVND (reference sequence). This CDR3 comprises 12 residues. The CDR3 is CASSPRETEAFF. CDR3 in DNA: TGTGCCAGTAGCCCGAGGGAAACTGAAGCTTTCTTT.

CDR3 region: CASSRRTGTGELFF. In nucleotides, the CDR3 is TGCGCCAGCAGCCGCCGGACAGGCACCGGGGAGCTGTTTTTT. The chain combines TRBV5-1 with TRBJ2-2, with 7 nucleotides matching TRBD1. After removal of 4 bases from V and 4 bases from J, the junction contained 4 bases not matched to a gene. Per germline, CDR1 SGHRS and CDR2 YFSETQ. The CDR3 contains 14 residues.

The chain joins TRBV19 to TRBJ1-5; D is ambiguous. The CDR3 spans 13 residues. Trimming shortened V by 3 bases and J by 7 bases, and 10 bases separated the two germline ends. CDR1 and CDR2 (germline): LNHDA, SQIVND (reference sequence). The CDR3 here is CASSITSRQPQHF. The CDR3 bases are TGTGCCAGTAGTATCACATCCAGGCAGCCCCAGCATTTT.

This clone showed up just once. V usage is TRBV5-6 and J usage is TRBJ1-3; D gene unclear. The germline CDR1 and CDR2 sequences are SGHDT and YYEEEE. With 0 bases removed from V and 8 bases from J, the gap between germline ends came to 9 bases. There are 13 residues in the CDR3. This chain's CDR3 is CASSLALGHTIYF. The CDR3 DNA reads TGTGCCAGCAGCTTGGCCCTGGGCCACACCATATATTTT.

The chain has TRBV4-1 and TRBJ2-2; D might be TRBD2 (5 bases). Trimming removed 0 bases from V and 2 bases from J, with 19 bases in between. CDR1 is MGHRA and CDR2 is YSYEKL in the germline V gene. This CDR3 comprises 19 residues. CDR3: CASSQEGSRSNLNTGELFF. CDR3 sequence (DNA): TGCGCCAGCAGCCAAGAGGGGAGCCGTTCAAACCTCAACACCGGGGAGCTGTTTTTT.

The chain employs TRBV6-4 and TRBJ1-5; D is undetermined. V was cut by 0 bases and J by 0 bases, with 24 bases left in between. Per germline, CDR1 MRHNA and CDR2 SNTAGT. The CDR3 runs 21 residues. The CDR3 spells CASSDSEVYPLDPDSNQPQHF. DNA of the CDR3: TGTGCCAGCAGTGACTCGGAAGTGTACCCGCTAGACCCGGATAGCAATCAGCCCCAGCATTTT.

The CDR3 loop is CASSESQAGYEQYF. CDR3 nucleotides: TGCGCCAGCAGTGAGTCGCAGGCGGGGTACGAGCAGTACTTC. The chain combines TRBV10-2 with TRBJ2-7; the D gene is possibly TRBD2 (6 bases). V lost 0 bases to trimming and J lost 4 bases, with 10 bases between them. This CDR3 has 14 residues. Germline CDR1 WSHSY, CDR2 SAAADI.

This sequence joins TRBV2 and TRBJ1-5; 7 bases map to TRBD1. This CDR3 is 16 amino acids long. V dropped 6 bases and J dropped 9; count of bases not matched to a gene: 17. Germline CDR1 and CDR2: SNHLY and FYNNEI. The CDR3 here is CASSPPGGGPRRPQHF. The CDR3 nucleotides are TGTGCCAGCAGCCCTCCAGGGGGAGGCCCCAGGAGGCCCCAGCATTTT.

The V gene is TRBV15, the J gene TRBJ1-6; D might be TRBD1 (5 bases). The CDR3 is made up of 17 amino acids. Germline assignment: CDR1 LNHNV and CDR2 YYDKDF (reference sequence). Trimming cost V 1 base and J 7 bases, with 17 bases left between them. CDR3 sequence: CATSRVGGGLGNSPLHF. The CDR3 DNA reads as TGTGCCACCAGCAGAGTTGGCGGGGGTTTGGGCAATTCACCCCTCCACTTT.

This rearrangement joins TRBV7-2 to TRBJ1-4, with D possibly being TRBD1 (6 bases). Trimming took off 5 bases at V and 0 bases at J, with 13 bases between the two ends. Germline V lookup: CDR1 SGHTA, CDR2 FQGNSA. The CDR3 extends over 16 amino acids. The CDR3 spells CASSRGATATNEKLFF. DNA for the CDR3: TGTGCCAGCAGCCGGGGGGCCACTGCAACTAATGAAAAACTGTTTTTT.

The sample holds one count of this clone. The CDR3 DNA sequence: TGTGCCAGTAGTAGGGCTAAAGGGGTCGTCACTGAAGCTTTCTTT. Protein: CASSRAKGVVTEAFF. V gene TRBV19 combines with J gene TRBJ1-1; D may be TRBD1 (5 bases). The germline V and J ends were trimmed by 4 bases and 4 bases, with 16 bases remaining between them. This CDR3 spans 15 amino acids. Germline CDR1 and CDR2: LNHDA and SQIVND (reference sequence).

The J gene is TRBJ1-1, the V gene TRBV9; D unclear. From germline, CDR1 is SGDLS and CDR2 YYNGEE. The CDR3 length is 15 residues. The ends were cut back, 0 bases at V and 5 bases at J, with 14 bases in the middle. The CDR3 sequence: CASSVDVDRGTEAFF. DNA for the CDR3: TGTGCCAGCAGCGTAGACGTGGATAGAGGAACTGAAGCTTTCTTT.

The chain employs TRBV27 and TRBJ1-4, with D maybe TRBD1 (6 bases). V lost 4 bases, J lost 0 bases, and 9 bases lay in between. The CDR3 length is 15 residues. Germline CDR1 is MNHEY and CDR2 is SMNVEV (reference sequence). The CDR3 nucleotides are TGTGCCAGCAGTTCCCGGACAGCAACTAATGAAAAACTGTTTTTT. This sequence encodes CASSSRTATNEKLFF.

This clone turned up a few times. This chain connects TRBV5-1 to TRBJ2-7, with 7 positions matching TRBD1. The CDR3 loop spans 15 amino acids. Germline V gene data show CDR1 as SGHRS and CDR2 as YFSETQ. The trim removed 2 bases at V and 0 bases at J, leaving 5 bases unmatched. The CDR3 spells CASSLGTANSYEQYF. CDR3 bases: TGCGCCAGCAGCTTAGGGACAGCCAACTCCTACGAGCAGTACTTC.

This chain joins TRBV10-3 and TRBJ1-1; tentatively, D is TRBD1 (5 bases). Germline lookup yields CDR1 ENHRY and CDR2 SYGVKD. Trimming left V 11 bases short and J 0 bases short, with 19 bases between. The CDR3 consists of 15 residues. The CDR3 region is CAATPRQGVNTEAFF. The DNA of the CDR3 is TGTGCCGCGACCCCTAGGCAGGGTGTGAACACTGAAGCTTTCTTT.

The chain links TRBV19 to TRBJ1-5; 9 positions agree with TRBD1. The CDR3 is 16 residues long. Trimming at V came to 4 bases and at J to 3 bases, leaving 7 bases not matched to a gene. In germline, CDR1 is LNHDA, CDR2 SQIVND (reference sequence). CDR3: CASSTPDRGSNQPQHF. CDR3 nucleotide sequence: TGTGCCAGTAGTACACCCGACAGGGGGTCCAATCAGCCCCAGCATTTT.

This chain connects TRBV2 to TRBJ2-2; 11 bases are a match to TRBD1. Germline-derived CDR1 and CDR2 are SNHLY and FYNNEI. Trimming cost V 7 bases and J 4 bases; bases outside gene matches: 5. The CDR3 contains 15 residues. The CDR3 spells CASTEGTGGTGELFF. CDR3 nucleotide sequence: TGTGCCAGCACCGAAGGGACAGGGGGCACCGGGGAGCTGTTTTTT.

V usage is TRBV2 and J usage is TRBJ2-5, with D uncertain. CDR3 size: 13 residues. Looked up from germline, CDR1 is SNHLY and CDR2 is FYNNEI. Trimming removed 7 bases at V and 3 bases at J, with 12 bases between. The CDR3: CASTGQLEETQYF. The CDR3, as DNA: TGTGCCAGCACTGGGCAGCTGGAAGAGACCCAGTACTTC.